This T cell receptor beta chain was sequenced for a study of blood T cell repertoires in COVID-19. Study-level information: Material from acute and convalescent COVID-19 was sourced from the United States, Italy and Spain. Sample material is recorded as cDNA or gDNA derived from T cells, B-cell-depleted T cells, or PBMCs.

Clones were sequenced by immunoSEQ multiplex PCR, and TCRdb holds only the in-frame ones, with some missing. Of roughly 330,000 clones listed, more than 70% are singletons. Germline CDR1 LNHDA, CDR2 SQIVND (reference sequence). V was trimmed by 8 bases and J by 0 bases, leaving 11 bases between them. The CDR3 runs to 14 residues. The sample was peripheral blood. The TCR sequence derives from a woman aged 45-65 years with acute or convalescent COVID-19. This chain uses TRBV19 with TRBJ2-1; D not certain. The CDR3 DNA sequence: TGTGCCAGTTGCGCTCGAAACTCCTACAATGAGCAGTTCTTC. It is translated as CASCARNSYNEQFF.